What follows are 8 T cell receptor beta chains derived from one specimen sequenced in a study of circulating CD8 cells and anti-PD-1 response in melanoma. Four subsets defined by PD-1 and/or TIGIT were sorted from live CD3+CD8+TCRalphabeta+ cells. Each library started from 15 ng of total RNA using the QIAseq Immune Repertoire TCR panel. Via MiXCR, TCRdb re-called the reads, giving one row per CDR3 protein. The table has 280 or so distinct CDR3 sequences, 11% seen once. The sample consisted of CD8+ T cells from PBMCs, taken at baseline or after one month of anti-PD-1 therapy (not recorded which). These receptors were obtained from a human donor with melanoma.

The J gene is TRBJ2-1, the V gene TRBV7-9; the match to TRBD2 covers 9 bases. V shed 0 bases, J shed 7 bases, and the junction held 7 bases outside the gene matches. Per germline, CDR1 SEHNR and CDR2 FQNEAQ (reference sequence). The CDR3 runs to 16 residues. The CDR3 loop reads CASSLAGTSHWNEQFF. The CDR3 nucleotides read TGTGCCAGCAGCTTAGCGGGGACTAGCCACTGGAATGAGCAGTTCTTC.

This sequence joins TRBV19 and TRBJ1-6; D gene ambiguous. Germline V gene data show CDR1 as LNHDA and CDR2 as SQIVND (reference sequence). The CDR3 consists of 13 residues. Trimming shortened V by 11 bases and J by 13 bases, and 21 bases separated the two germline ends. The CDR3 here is CAAGPGPFKPLHF. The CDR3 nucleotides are TGTGCCGCCGGGCCAGGACCCTTTAAGCCCCTCCACTTT.

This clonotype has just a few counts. The CDR3 DNA sequence: TGTGCCAGCAGCTGGGACAGTTATGGCTACACCTTC. Translation: CASSWDSYGYTF. V gene TRBV6-7 combines with J gene TRBJ1-2; TRBD1 matches at 7 bases. Being an ORF, TRBV6-7 has a function that is uncertain. The CDR3 contains 12 residues. J lost 5 bases, V lost 6 bases, and 3 bases had no gene match.

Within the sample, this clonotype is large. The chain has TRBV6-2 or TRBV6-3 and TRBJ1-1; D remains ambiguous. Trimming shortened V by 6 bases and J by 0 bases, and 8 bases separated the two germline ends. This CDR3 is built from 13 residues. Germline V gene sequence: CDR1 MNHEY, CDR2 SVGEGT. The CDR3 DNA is TGTGCCAGCAGCGGCGGGGTGAACACTGAAGCTTTCTTT. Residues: CASSGGVNTEAFF.

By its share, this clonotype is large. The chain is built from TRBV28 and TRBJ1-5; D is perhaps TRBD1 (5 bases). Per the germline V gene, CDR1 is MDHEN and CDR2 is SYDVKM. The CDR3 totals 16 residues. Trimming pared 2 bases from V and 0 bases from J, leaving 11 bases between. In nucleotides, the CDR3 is TGTGCCAGCAGTTTAACCGGGGCCCCTAGCAATCAGCCCCAGCATTTT. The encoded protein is CASSLTGAPSNQPQHF. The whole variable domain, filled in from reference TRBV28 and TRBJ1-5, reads DVKVTQSSRYLVKRTGEKVFLECVQDMDHENMFWYRQDPGLGLRLIYFSYDVKMKEKGDIPEGYSVSREKKERFSLILESASTNQTSMYLCASSLTGAPSNQPQHFGDGTRLSIL.

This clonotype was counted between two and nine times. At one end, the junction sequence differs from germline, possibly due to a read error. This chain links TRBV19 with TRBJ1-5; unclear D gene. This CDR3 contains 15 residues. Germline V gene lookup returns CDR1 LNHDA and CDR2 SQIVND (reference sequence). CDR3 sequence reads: CASSTVVRSNQHQHF. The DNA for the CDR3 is TGTGCCAGTAGTACGGTGGTTCGCAGCAATCAGCACCAGCATTTT.

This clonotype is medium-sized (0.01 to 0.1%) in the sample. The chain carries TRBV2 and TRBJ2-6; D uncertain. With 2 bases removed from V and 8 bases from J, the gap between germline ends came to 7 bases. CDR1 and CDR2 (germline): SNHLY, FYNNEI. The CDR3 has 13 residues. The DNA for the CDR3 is TGTGCCAGCAGTGAAACGTCGACCAACGTCCTGACTTTC. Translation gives CASSETSTNVLTF. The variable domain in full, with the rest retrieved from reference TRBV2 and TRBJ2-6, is EPEVTQTPSHQVTQMGQEVILRCVPISNHLYFYWYRQILGQKVEFLVSFYNNEISEKSEIFDDQFSVERPDGSNFTLKIRSTKLEDSAMYFCASSETSTNVLTFGAGSRLTVL.

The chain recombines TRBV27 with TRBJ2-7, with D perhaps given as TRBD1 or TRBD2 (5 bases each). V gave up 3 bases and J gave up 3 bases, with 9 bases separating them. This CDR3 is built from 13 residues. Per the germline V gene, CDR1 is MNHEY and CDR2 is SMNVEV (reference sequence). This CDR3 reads CASSFGADYEQYF. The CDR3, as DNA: TGTGCCAGCAGTTTCGGGGCCGACTACGAGCAGTACTTC.